These T cell receptor beta chains were read from a single sample in a study of T cells after yellow fever vaccination. Each CDR3 protein gets one entry after TCRdb re-called the 5' RACE reads with MiXCR. The data show more than 300,000 distinct CDR3 sequences, about 10% seen once. The material sequenced was CD4+ T cells sorted from PBMCs, taken 45 days after the yellow fever booster vaccination. The receptors here all came from a man between 18 and 35 years old who received the YFV17D yellow fever vaccine. Each CDR3 is given with its conserved first and last residue. D genes are given only for firm matches. Clone size is not always given. Where it is, it says once, few, many or a class for expanded clones.

j_call	cdr3_length	clone_size	v_call	d_call	cdr3_nt	cdr3_aa
TRBJ1-2	15	many	TRBV18	TRBD1	TGTGCCAGCTCACCTACAGCCGAGGGACAGGCACTACGCACCTTC	CASSPTAEGQALRTF
TRBJ2-7	12	few	TRBV5-1	NA	TGCGCCAGCAGCTTATACGGGACCGAGCAGTACTTC	CASSLYGTEQYF
TRBJ2-2	14	NA	TRBV5-1	NA	TGCGCCAGCAACGGGGTGCTGAACACCGGGGAGCTGTTTTTT	CASNGVLNTGELFF
TRBJ1-2	14	few	TRBV6-5	TRBD1	TGTGCCAGCAAAAGGACAGGGGGAGACTATGGCTACACCTTC	CASKRTGGDYGYTF
TRBJ1-4	13	NA	TRBV28	NA	TGTGCCATCCGTCGACGGAGAAATGAAAAACTGTTTTTT	CAIRRRRNEKLFF
TRBJ2-3	15	NA	TRBV12-3/TRBV12-4	TRBD2	TGTGCCAGCAGTTTGGTCGGGACTAGCGGGGGGGCCTTGTATTTT	CASSLVGTSGGALYF
TRBJ2-2	15	few	TRBV19	NA	TGTGCCAGTACACCGCCTCGATTGAACACCGGGGAGCTGTTTTTT	CASTPPRLNTGELFF
TRBJ2-7	12	many	TRBV3-1	TRBD1	TGTGCCAGCGGGGACAGGGAGGGCGAGCAGTACTTC	CASGDREGEQYF
TRBJ2-5	15	few	TRBV5-1	NA	TGCGCCAGCAGTCCTGGACCCTGGGGGAAAGAGACCCAGTACTTC	CASSPGPWGKETQYF
TRBJ1-6	15	NA	TRBV6-1	NA	TGTGCCAGCATGAGGTTGCAGGTGAAATATTCACCCCTCCACTTT	CASMRLQVKYSPLHF
TRBJ1-1	11	few	TRBV4-2	NA	TGTGCCAGCAGCCGCGTCAACGAAGCTTTCTTT	CASSRVNEAFF
TRBJ2-7	15	NA	TRBV6-5	NA	TGTGCCAGCAGTTACTCGACGGGGAGCTCCTACGAGCAGTACTTC	CASSYSTGSSYEQYF
TRBJ1-1	13	NA	TRBV10-1	NA	TGCGCCAGCAGTGAGTCGACTCCCGGGAAAGCTTTCTTT	CASSESTPGKAFF